Listed here are 14 T cell receptor beta chains from one sample, sequenced in a study of blood T cell repertoires in COVID-19. Some clones are missing from TCRdb's copy, which holds only in-frame ones; the method was immunoSEQ multiplex PCR. This repertoire shows 270,000 or so clones, around nine tenths found once; its top ten account for over 8.5%. The material sequenced was peripheral blood. Receptors were obtained from a woman in her thirties with COVID-19, enrolled during active disease.

The J gene is TRBJ2-3, the V gene TRBV2; D remains unclear. CDR3 size: 13 residues. The germline V gene encodes CDR1 SNHLY and CDR2 FYNNEI. The V end lost 4 bases, the J end lost 0 bases, and 5 bases lay between the germline ends. CDR3: CASSGTSTDTQYF. The CDR3 region has the DNA TGTGCCAGCAGTGGAACTAGCACAGATACGCAGTATTTT.

The V and J genes are TRBV12-5 and TRBJ2-5; a possible D gene is TRBD2 (5 bases). V gave up 0 bases and J gave up 5 bases, with 19 bases separating them. The CDR3 length is 17 residues. Looked up from germline, CDR1 is LGHNT and CDR2 is FRNRAP. This CDR3 is CASGLVVVTGSRETQYF. CDR3 sequence (DNA): TGTGCTAGTGGTTTGGTAGTGGTCACGGGGTCGAGGGAGACCCAGTACTTC. The entire variable domain, with the rest obtained from reference TRBV12-5 and TRBJ2-5, is as follows: DARVTQTPRHKVTEMGQEVTMRCQPILGHNTVFWYRQTMMQGLELLAYFRNRAPLDDSGMPKDRFSAEMPDATLATLKIQPSEPRDSAVYFCASGLVVVTGSRETQYFGPGTRLLVL.

V usage is TRBV27 and J usage is TRBJ2-7; TRBD2 might be the D (7 bases). Per germline, CDR1 MNHEY and CDR2 SMNVEV (reference sequence). CDR3 size: 15 residues. V was pared by 2 bases and J by 7 bases, with 18 bases between. CDR3 amino acids: CASSLAGAGGWEQYF. The CDR3 region has the DNA TGTGCCAGCAGTTTAGCGGGGGCAGGTGGCTGGGAGCAGTACTTC.

DNA for the CDR3: TGTGCCAGCGGGCCCAGAGAGGAAAAACTGTTTTTT. This gives the protein CASGPREEKLFF. V usage is TRBV28 and J usage is TRBJ1-4; D ambiguous. V gave up 8 bases and J gave up 8 bases, with 12 bases separating them. Germline V gene data show CDR1 as MDHEN and CDR2 as SYDVKM. CDR3 size: 12 residues.

This sequence joins TRBV30 and TRBJ2-1; 11 nucleotides agree with TRBD2. V lost 2 bases, J lost 2 bases, and 5 bases stayed unmatched. Germline CDR1 GTSNPN, CDR2 SVGIG (reference sequence). This CDR3 comprises 16 residues. For the CDR3, the DNA is TGTGCCTGGAGTAGGAGTAGCGGGGGGGCCTACAATGAGCAGTTCTTC. Its translation: CAWSRSSGGAYNEQFF. The full variable domain, with the rest looked up from reference TRBV30 and TRBJ2-1, is SQTIHQWPATLVQPVGSPLSLECTVEGTSNPNLYWYRQAAGRGLQLLFYSVGIGQISSEVPQNLSASRPQDRQFILSSKKLLLSDSGFYLCAWSRSSGGAYNEQFFGPGTRLTVL.

V usage is TRBV7-2 and J usage is TRBJ1-1, with D perhaps TRBD1 (5 bases). This CDR3 has 16 amino acids. Germline values: CDR1 SGHTA, CDR2 FQGNSA. The V and J ends lost 4 bases and 6 bases respectively, with 21 bases between them. The CDR3 here is CASSSKGLGINAEAFF. The CDR3 DNA is TGTGCCAGCAGCTCTAAGGGGTTAGGGATAAACGCTGAAGCTTTCTTT.

The rearrangement joins TRBV27 to TRBJ1-1, with D tentatively TRBD1 (5 bases). The V gene lost 2 bases and the J gene lost 8 bases, with 12 bases spanning the gap. From germline, CDR1 is MNHEY and CDR2 SMNVEV (reference sequence). The CDR3 spans 13 residues. In DNA form, the CDR3 reads TGTGCCAGCAGTTTAGACCCGGGGGTGGAAGCTTTCTTT. The encoded protein is CASSLDPGVEAFF.

V and J are TRBV5-6 and TRBJ2-1, with TRBD2 matching 8 bases. CDR1 and CDR2 from the germline V gene are SGHDT and YYEEEE. V gave up 6 bases and J gave up 6 bases; unmatched junction bases: 8. This CDR3 comprises 14 residues. The CDR3 loop reads CASTRGGPSNEQFF. CDR3 DNA sequence: TGTGCCAGCACCCGGGGGGGCCCTTCCAATGAGCAGTTCTTC.

In its sample, this clone was seen once. The chain couples TRBV7-2 to TRBJ2-1; TRBD2 aligns across 12 bases. Trimming took 5 bases from V and 4 from J; bases not matched to a gene: 3. Germline values: CDR1 SGHTA, CDR2 FQGNSA. This CDR3 comprises 15 residues. The DNA for the CDR3 is TGTGCCAGCAGCCAAACTAGCGGGGGGTACAATGAGCAGTTCTTC. It encodes CASSQTSGGYNEQFF.

The chain combines TRBV7-2 with TRBJ2-5; D gene uncertain. The V and J ends lost 1 base and 10 bases respectively, with 13 bases between them. Looked up from germline, CDR1 is SGHTA and CDR2 is FQGNSA. The length of the CDR3 is 13 residues. The CDR3 is CASSLGASAIQYF. CDR3 coding DNA: TGTGCCAGCAGCTTAGGGGCCTCCGCTATCCAGTACTTC.

The chain combines TRBV2 with TRBJ2-1; a weak D match, TRBD2 (6 bases). CDR1 and CDR2 from the germline V gene are SNHLY and FYNNEI. Between the trimmed V and J ends, which lost 6 bases and 6 bases, there was a span of 12 bases. The CDR3 runs 13 residues. For the CDR3, the DNA is TGTGCCAGCAGGGGGGACTTTCGCAATGAGCAGTTCTTC. This codes for CASRGDFRNEQFF.

The V call is TRBV18, the J call TRBJ2-1; 12 nucleotides line up with TRBD2. Germline V gene lookup returns CDR1 KGHSH and CDR2 LQKENI. Trimming cost V 3 bases and J 7 bases; bases outside gene matches: 13. The CDR3 spans 18 residues. The CDR3 nucleotides read TGTGCCAGCTCACCGAGACGAACTAGCGGGGGGCCGGGGAATGAGCAGTTCTTC. It yields the protein CASSPRRTSGGPGNEQFF.

The V gene is TRBV5-1, the J gene TRBJ2-3; tentatively, D is TRBD2 (6 bases). Trimming left V 0 bases short and J 4 bases short, with 12 bases between. Germline V gene data show CDR1 as SGHRS and CDR2 as YFSETQ. The CDR3 totals 15 residues. Here the CDR3 reads CASSLGLEGADTQYF. The DNA for the CDR3 is TGCGCCAGCAGCTTGGGACTAGAAGGGGCAGATACGCAGTATTTT. Together with reference TRBV5-1 and TRBJ2-3, the CDR3 gives the full variable domain: KAGVTQTPRYLIKTRGQQVTLSCSPISGHRSVSWYQQTPGQGLQFLFEYFSETQRNKGNFPGRFSGRQFSNSRSEMNVSTLELGDSALYLCASSLGLEGADTQYFGPGTRLTVL.

This clone was seen once. The V call is TRBV27, the J call TRBJ2-7; TRBD1 agrees at 7 bases. V trimming: 6 bases; J trimming: 7 bases; junction bases outside the gene matches: 12. The CDR3 runs 14 residues. Germline loops: CDR1 MNHEY, CDR2 SMNVEV (reference sequence). CDR3 coding DNA: TGTGCCAGCAGGAGGGGGCCCCTCTCTCGGGAGCAGTACTTC. This translates into CASRRGPLSREQYF.